This TCR beta chain was identified during a study of cytomegalovirus exposure and HLA in healthy donors. Study-wide points: A few of the chains that were CMV-associated were confirmed in vitro to be specific for CMV antigens.

About this clone itself: Its target is unknown.

Amplification used 60 Vbeta primers and 13 Jbeta primers. TCRdb's table, derived via immunoSEQ multiplex PCR, lists solely in-frame clones and lacks some. In the table there are around 100,000 clones, about 74% of which are singletons. This CDR3 region has 17 residues. Germline loops: CDR1 SGDLS, CDR2 YYNGEE. V shed 4 bases and J shed 0 bases, with 17 bases lying between them. The TCR originated in a male donor in good health and CMV-seropositive. Sequences were obtained from PBMCs. This chain connects TRBV9 to TRBJ2-1; D might be TRBD2 (5 bases). The CDR3 here is CASSSPRSGVSYNEQFF. The CDR3 DNA follows: TGTGCCAGCAGCTCCCCGCGGAGCGGAGTCTCCTACAATGAGCAGTTCTTC.